A selection of T cell receptor beta chains follows, all from one sample in a study of Ad26.COV2.S vaccination and SARS-CoV-2 variants. The repertoire was sequenced with immunoSEQ multiplex PCR; TCRdb's copy has only in-frame clones and lacks some. This table holds about 350,000 clones, around 89% found once. Material: peripheral blood, obtained in a trial of Ad26.COV2.S vaccine versus placebo. The receptors stem from a person aged 18-65 years who received the Ad26.COV2.S COVID-19 vaccine or a placebo. Both conserved end residues are part of each CDR3. Fields, in order: J gene, D gene, V gene, clone size, CDR3 DNA, CDR3 protein. The D gene is left open where the match is weak. Not all rows give a size; the values are once, few, many and, for expanded clones, a class.

j_call: TRBJ2-7
d_call: TRBD1
v_call: TRBV5-5
clone_size: NA
cdr3_nt: TGTGCCAGCAGCAGACAGGGGACCAACGAGCAGTACTTC
cdr3_aa: CASSRQGTNEQYF

j_call: TRBJ2-5
d_call: TRBD2
v_call: TRBV5-6
clone_size: NA
cdr3_nt: TGTGCCAGCAGCTTGTTTGCGGGGGTGGAGCAAGAGACCCAGTACTTC
cdr3_aa: CASSLFAGVEQETQYF

j_call: TRBJ1-2
d_call: TRBD1
v_call: TRBV4-1
clone_size: NA
cdr3_nt: TGCGCCAGCAGCCAAGATCTCGGGACAGGGGCTCTTAATGGCTACACCTTC
cdr3_aa: CASSQDLGTGALNGYTF

j_call: TRBJ2-5
d_call: NA
v_call: TRBV7-2
clone_size: NA
cdr3_nt: TGTGCCAGCAGCTCCCCCAAGGGGCGGGACGAGACCCAGTACTTC
cdr3_aa: CASSSPKGRDETQYF

j_call: TRBJ2-7
d_call: TRBD1
v_call: TRBV10-1
clone_size: NA
cdr3_nt: TGCGCCAGCAGTGCGACAGGGGATGGTGAGCAGTACTTC
cdr3_aa: CASSATGDGEQYF

j_call: TRBJ1-5
d_call: NA
v_call: TRBV19
clone_size: NA
cdr3_nt: TGTGCCAGTAGTATAGGAGACAGCTATCAGCCCCAGCATTTT
cdr3_aa: CASSIGDSYQPQHF

j_call: TRBJ2-7
d_call: TRBD2
v_call: TRBV5-1
clone_size: NA
cdr3_nt: TGCGCCAGCAGCTTAGACGGGAGGGCCATATACGAGCAGTACTTC
cdr3_aa: CASSLDGRAIYEQYF

j_call: TRBJ2-1
d_call: NA
v_call: TRBV7-9
clone_size: NA
cdr3_nt: TGTGCCAGCAGCTTAGGGGTTGGTCCGTCCAGCTCCTACAATGAGCAGTTCTTC
cdr3_aa: CASSLGVGPSSSYNEQFF

j_call: TRBJ2-7
d_call: NA
v_call: TRBV5-1
clone_size: once
cdr3_nt: TGCGCCAGCAGCTTGTACGGCAGGGGCAACTACGAGCAGTACTTC
cdr3_aa: CASSLYGRGNYEQYF

j_call: TRBJ2-2
d_call: NA
v_call: TRBV7-3
clone_size: NA
cdr3_nt: TGTGCCAGCAGCTCCAAACGGGACTCACCCACCGGGGAGCTGTTTTTT
cdr3_aa: CASSSKRDSPTGELFF

j_call: TRBJ2-3
d_call: NA
v_call: TRBV5-4
clone_size: NA
cdr3_nt: TGTGCCAGCAGCTTGGACGGCAGGAACACAGATACGCAGTATTTT
cdr3_aa: CASSLDGRNTDTQYF

j_call: TRBJ2-1
d_call: NA
v_call: TRBV2
clone_size: NA
cdr3_nt: TGTGCCAGCACCCCTGGTTCAGGGGGGCTTGAGCAGTTCTTC
cdr3_aa: CASTPGSGGLEQFF

j_call: TRBJ2-5
d_call: NA
v_call: TRBV21-1
clone_size: NA
cdr3_nt: TGTGCCAGCAGCGGGGGTTTACGCCAAGAGACCCAGTACTTC
cdr3_aa: CASSGGLRQETQYF

j_call: TRBJ2-1
d_call: NA
v_call: TRBV5-5
clone_size: medium-sized
cdr3_nt: TGTGCCAGCAGCTTGGCGGGTGGGACCTACAATGAGCAGTTCTTC
cdr3_aa: CASSLAGGTYNEQFF

j_call: TRBJ2-5
d_call: NA
v_call: TRBV3-1/TRBV3-2
clone_size: once
cdr3_nt: TGTGCCAGCAGCCAAGAACAGGGTCCCGGAGAGACCCAGTACTTC
cdr3_aa: CASSQEQGPGETQYF

j_call: TRBJ1-3
d_call: NA
v_call: TRBV5-6
clone_size: NA
cdr3_nt: TGTGCCAGCAGCTCGATGACGCGATCTGGAAACACCATATATTTT
cdr3_aa: CASSSMTRSGNTIYF

j_call: TRBJ2-2
d_call: TRBD2
v_call: TRBV11-2
clone_size: NA
cdr3_nt: TGTGCCAGCAGCTCCTTCGGGGGGGCGGCCGGGGAGCTGTTTTTT
cdr3_aa: CASSSFGGAAGELFF

j_call: TRBJ2-3
d_call: TRBD2
v_call: TRBV19
clone_size: once
cdr3_nt: TGTGCCAGTAGTTGGGCTAGCGGGGGCCTCATTGCAGATACGCAGTATTTT
cdr3_aa: CASSWASGGLIADTQYF

j_call: TRBJ2-7
d_call: TRBD2
v_call: TRBV6-5
clone_size: NA
cdr3_nt: TGTGCCAGCAGAATGGGGGGGGCCTACGAGCAGTACTTC
cdr3_aa: CASRMGGAYEQYF

j_call: TRBJ1-4
d_call: TRBD1
v_call: TRBV19
clone_size: NA
cdr3_nt: TGTGCCAGTAGTATAGGACCGGGACAGGATAATGAAAAACTGTTTTTT
cdr3_aa: CASSIGPGQDNEKLFF

j_call: TRBJ2-7
d_call: NA
v_call: TRBV30
clone_size: NA
cdr3_nt: TGTGCCTGGAGCGCGTGGGACGAGCAGTACTTC
cdr3_aa: CAWSAWDEQYF

j_call: TRBJ1-2
d_call: TRBD1
v_call: TRBV10-3
clone_size: NA
cdr3_nt: TGTGCCATCAGAGAGCAGGGGGCTTATGGCTACACCTTC
cdr3_aa: CAIREQGAYGYTF

j_call: TRBJ1-3
d_call: TRBD1
v_call: TRBV4-3
clone_size: NA
cdr3_nt: TGCGCCAGCAACCAGGGGGCGGACAGGGACTCTGGAAACACCATATATTTT
cdr3_aa: CASNQGADRDSGNTIYF

j_call: TRBJ2-7
d_call: NA
v_call: TRBV10-3
clone_size: NA
cdr3_nt: TGTGCCATCAGCCCAGACCCCTTAGGGCCTCCGTACTTC
cdr3_aa: CAISPDPLGPPYF

j_call: TRBJ1-2
d_call: NA
v_call: TRBV4-2
clone_size: NA
cdr3_nt: TGTGCCAGCAGCCAGGAACTCCGGGCCAGTGAGCGGGATGGCTACACCTTC
cdr3_aa: CASSQELRASERDGYTF

j_call: TRBJ2-3
d_call: NA
v_call: TRBV7-9
clone_size: NA
cdr3_nt: TGTGCCAGCAGCCAGGTACCAGCGAGCACAGATACGCAGTATTTT
cdr3_aa: CASSQVPASTDTQYF

j_call: TRBJ1-3
d_call: NA
v_call: TRBV5-5
clone_size: NA
cdr3_nt: TGTGCCAGCAGCTTGGCCCAAGGAAGGGGAAACACCATATATTTT
cdr3_aa: CASSLAQGRGNTIYF

j_call: TRBJ1-5
d_call: NA
v_call: TRBV28
clone_size: few
cdr3_nt: TGTGCCAGCAGTTTATTCGGGACGGGATTTTGGCCCCAGCATTTT
cdr3_aa: CASSLFGTGFWPQHF

j_call: TRBJ1-2
d_call: NA
v_call: TRBV27
clone_size: once
cdr3_nt: TGTGCCAGCAGATCTACCGGGACCATGCGGGGCTACACCTTC
cdr3_aa: CASRSTGTMRGYTF

j_call: TRBJ1-1
d_call: NA
v_call: TRBV18
clone_size: NA
cdr3_nt: TGTGCCAGCTCACCGACAGTTTTGAACACTGAAGCTTTCTTT
cdr3_aa: CASSPTVLNTEAFF

j_call: TRBJ1-5
d_call: NA
v_call: TRBV21-1
clone_size: NA
cdr3_nt: TGTGCCAGCAGCAAATTGGTACAGGGGGCTAGGTCATATCAGCCCCAGCATTTT
cdr3_aa: CASSKLVQGARSYQPQHF

j_call: TRBJ2-3
d_call: NA
v_call: TRBV15
clone_size: NA
cdr3_nt: TGTGCCACCAGCAGTCCGTCGGTGGGGCGCCGCACAGATACGCAGTATTTT
cdr3_aa: CATSSPSVGRRTDTQYF

j_call: TRBJ1-2
d_call: NA
v_call: TRBV18
clone_size: NA
cdr3_nt: TGTGCCAGCTCACCAGGGGGCGAGGGCTACACCTTC
cdr3_aa: CASSPGGEGYTF

j_call: TRBJ1-3
d_call: NA
v_call: TRBV2
clone_size: NA
cdr3_nt: TGTGCCAGCAGCCCCGGGGGAGGACGGGCTGGAAACACCATATATTTT
cdr3_aa: CASSPGGGRAGNTIYF

j_call: TRBJ1-2
d_call: TRBD1
v_call: TRBV5-6
clone_size: NA
cdr3_nt: TGTGCCAGCAGCTTGGTCGGGGGACAGTGGTATGGCTACACCTTC
cdr3_aa: CASSLVGGQWYGYTF

j_call: TRBJ2-5
d_call: TRBD1
v_call: TRBV7-9
clone_size: NA
cdr3_nt: TGTGCCAGCAGCTTACGGACAGGGGGCCTAGTCGCGGGGGAGACCCAGTACTTC
cdr3_aa: CASSLRTGGLVAGETQYF

j_call: TRBJ1-4
d_call: NA
v_call: TRBV7-9
clone_size: NA
cdr3_nt: TGTGCCAGCAGGGAGCATCCGGGCCACCTAAATGAAAAACTGTTTTTT
cdr3_aa: CASREHPGHLNEKLFF

j_call: TRBJ1-2
d_call: NA
v_call: TRBV28
clone_size: few
cdr3_nt: TGTGCCAGCAGTTTCCAAGACTATGGCTACACCTTC
cdr3_aa: CASSFQDYGYTF

j_call: TRBJ2-5
d_call: NA
v_call: TRBV6-6
clone_size: NA
cdr3_nt: TGTGCCAGCAGGGGGACTTTCCAAGAGACCCAGTACTTC
cdr3_aa: CASRGTFQETQYF

j_call: TRBJ1-1
d_call: NA
v_call: TRBV12-3/TRBV12-4
clone_size: NA
cdr3_nt: TGTGCCAGCAGTTTTGGGGGGAACACTGAAGCTTTCTTT
cdr3_aa: CASSFGGNTEAFF

j_call: TRBJ2-1
d_call: NA
v_call: TRBV7-2
clone_size: NA
cdr3_nt: TGTGCCAGCAGCTTAGCGATCGGGGTACGGTTCTTC
cdr3_aa: CASSLAIGVRFF

j_call: TRBJ2-7
d_call: TRBD2
v_call: TRBV5-5
clone_size: NA
cdr3_nt: TGTGCCAGCAGCTTGGGGGGACTAGCGGGAGTCGAGCAGTACTTC
cdr3_aa: CASSLGGLAGVEQYF

j_call: TRBJ2-7
d_call: TRBD1
v_call: TRBV15
clone_size: NA
cdr3_nt: TGTGCCACCAGCGGAACGGGACAGAGCGGCTACGAGCAGTACTTC
cdr3_aa: CATSGTGQSGYEQYF

j_call: TRBJ1-5
d_call: NA
v_call: TRBV6-6
clone_size: NA
cdr3_nt: TGTGCCAGCAGTTCGACAGGAAACAGCAATCAGCCCCAGCATTTT
cdr3_aa: CASSSTGNSNQPQHF

j_call: TRBJ2-1
d_call: TRBD1
v_call: TRBV28
clone_size: NA
cdr3_nt: TGTGCCAGCAGTCGTAACAGGGGGCAGCTGAATGAGCAGTTCTTC
cdr3_aa: CASSRNRGQLNEQFF

j_call: TRBJ1-2
d_call: NA
v_call: TRBV19
clone_size: NA
cdr3_nt: TGTGCCAGTAGAAACGAACAGGGAGACTATGGCTACACCTTC
cdr3_aa: CASRNEQGDYGYTF

j_call: TRBJ2-7
d_call: NA
v_call: TRBV5-1
clone_size: NA
cdr3_nt: TGCGCCAGCAGCTTGGATCTCAATGGGTACGAGCAGTACTTC
cdr3_aa: CASSLDLNGYEQYF

j_call: TRBJ1-4
d_call: NA
v_call: TRBV28
clone_size: NA
cdr3_nt: TGTGCCAGCAGTTTGAGGGAGGTAAATGAAAAACTGTTTTTT
cdr3_aa: CASSLREVNEKLFF

j_call: TRBJ2-1
d_call: TRBD1
v_call: TRBV2
clone_size: NA
cdr3_nt: TGTGCCAGCAGTGAAGGGCAGGGGGCTTTATATGAGCAGTTCTTC
cdr3_aa: CASSEGQGALYEQFF

j_call: TRBJ1-2
d_call: TRBD1
v_call: TRBV7-9
clone_size: NA
cdr3_nt: TGTGCCAGCAGCTTAAAAGGGGACAGCTATGGCTACACCTTC
cdr3_aa: CASSLKGDSYGYTF

j_call: TRBJ2-2
d_call: TRBD2
v_call: TRBV24-1
clone_size: NA
cdr3_nt: TGTGCCACCAGTGATTTGGCGACTAGCGGGGACACCGGGGAGCTGTTTTTT
cdr3_aa: CATSDLATSGDTGELFF

j_call: TRBJ2-3
d_call: TRBD1
v_call: TRBV2
clone_size: NA
cdr3_nt: TGTGCCAGCAGTGAAACTCCGGGACAGGCAGGTTCAGATACGCAGTATTTT
cdr3_aa: CASSETPGQAGSDTQYF

j_call: TRBJ1-3
d_call: NA
v_call: TRBV5-6
clone_size: NA
cdr3_nt: TGTGCCAGCAGCACCATCGCTGGAAACACCATATATTTT
cdr3_aa: CASSTIAGNTIYF